The 11 T cell receptor beta chains reported below all come from one sample, sequenced in a study of Ad26.COV2.S vaccination and SARS-CoV-2 variants. Assay used: immunoSEQ multiplex PCR; TCRdb lists only in-frame clones, some missing. Of a few hundred thousand clones listed, approximately 87% are singletons. Sample treatment: around 19 received Ad26.COV2.S at low or high dose, single or two shots; a few received placebo; per-sample allocation not given. Collection of the samples took place on day 63 after the first injection of vaccine or placebo. Sample: peripheral blood, taken in a trial of Ad26.COV2.S vaccine versus placebo. All receptors come from a person between 18 and 65 years old who received the Ad26.COV2.S COVID-19 vaccine or a placebo.

This CDR3 is CASSQASGGQITGELFF. In DNA, the CDR3 is TGTGCCAGCAGCCAGGCTAGCGGGGGGCAAATCACCGGGGAGCTGTTTTTT. The chain is built from TRBV4-2 and TRBJ2-2; TRBD2 matches 11 bases. The CDR3 consists of 17 residues. The V and J ends lost 3 bases and 4 bases, in that order; junction bases with no gene match: 7. Germline CDR1 reads LGHNA; CDR2 reads YNFKEQ.

J is TRBJ1-2 and V is TRBV19; D may be TRBD1 (6 bases). The ends were cut back, 4 bases at V and 7 bases at J, with 22 bases in the middle. The CDR3 runs to 16 residues. Germline loops: CDR1 LNHDA, CDR2 SQIVND (reference sequence). CDR3 protein: CASSTQDRPPSFGYTF. DNA of the CDR3: TGTGCCAGTAGTACACAAGACAGGCCACCGTCATTTGGCTACACCTTC.

The chain employs TRBV5-1 and TRBJ1-6, with TRBD1 as a possible D gene (6 bases). Germline lookup yields CDR1 SGHRS and CDR2 YFSETQ. Trimming removed 3 bases at V and 5 bases at J, with 15 bases between. This CDR3 is 16 amino acids long. The CDR3 region has the DNA TGCGCCAGCAGCTCAGCAGGGGCCGTAAATAATTCACCCCTCCACTTT. This sequence encodes CASSSAGAVNNSPLHF.

This clone appeared a single time. The chain couples TRBV4-1 to TRBJ2-4; D is ambiguous. Germline loops: CDR1 MGHRA, CDR2 YSYEKL. CDR3 length equals 14 residues. V lost 4 bases and J 0 bases, leaving 7 bases between the germline ends. In DNA form, the CDR3 reads TGCGCCAGCAGCCTACCCCTAGCCAAAAACATTCAGTACTTC. This sequence encodes CASSLPLAKNIQYF.

The chain recombines TRBV5-1 with TRBJ2-5; D perhaps matches TRBD2 (6 bases). The V gene's germline CDR1 is SGHRS and CDR2 YFSETQ. The CDR3 runs 16 residues. Trimming left V 0 bases short and J 0 bases short, with 12 bases between. The CDR3 nucleotides are TGCGCCAGCAGCTTGGTCCGGGGAGGAGACCAAGAGACCCAGTACTTC. It translates to CASSLVRGGDQETQYF.

CDR3 loop: CASNPGVLSNQPQHF. In nucleotides, the CDR3 is TGTGCCAGTAACCCAGGGGTCTTAAGCAATCAGCCCCAGCATTTT. This chain uses TRBV19 with TRBJ1-5; possible D gene TRBD1, 6 bases. The CDR3 is made up of 15 amino acids. V dropped 7 bases and J dropped 1 base, with 14 bases sitting between them. CDR1 and CDR2 from the germline V gene are LNHDA and SQIVND (reference sequence).

The chain combines TRBV5-4 with TRBJ2-3; no clear D gene. V was shortened by 6 bases and J by 0 bases, with 14 bases between the two germline ends. The CDR3 is made up of 15 amino acids. The germline V gene has CDR1 SGHNT and CDR2 YYREEE (reference sequence). As DNA, the CDR3 is TGTGCCAGCACCCCTGAGGCAGCCAGCACAGATACGCAGTATTTT. Translation: CASTPEAASTDTQYF.

The chain recombines TRBV7-9 with TRBJ1-4; possible D gene TRBD1, 5 bases. There are 15 residues in the CDR3. V was trimmed by 2 bases and J by 4 bases, leaving 11 bases between them. CDR1 SEHNR and CDR2 FQNEAQ come from the germline V gene (reference sequence). The CDR3: CASSLRQGLNEKLFF. CDR3 in DNA: TGTGCCAGCAGCTTACGCCAGGGACTTAATGAAAAACTGTTTTTT.

The CDR3 region has the DNA TGTGCCAGCAGCTTATTCTCCAGGGACGTGGACGAGCAGTACTTC. Amino acid sequence: CASSLFSRDVDEQYF. This chain uses TRBV7-2 with TRBJ2-7; D is perhaps TRBD1 or TRBD2 (5 bases each). This CDR3 contains 15 residues. Germline values: CDR1 SGHTA, CDR2 FQGNSA. Trimming shortened V by 2 bases and J by 5 bases, and 16 bases separated the two germline ends.

The chain couples TRBV9 to TRBJ2-3, with a weak D call TRBD1 (5 bases). The CDR3 covers 15 residues. Per germline, CDR1 SGDLS and CDR2 YYNGEE. Trimming took off 0 bases at V and 5 bases at J, with 13 bases between the two ends. The CDR3 DNA reads as TGTGCCAGCAGCGTAGCGGGCAGGGTAGGAGATACGCAGTATTTT. It is translated as CASSVAGRVGDTQYF.

The chain is built from TRBV6-2 or TRBV6-3 and TRBJ2-7; D remains unclear. The CDR3 runs 12 residues. The V end lost 1 base, the J end lost 3 bases, and 4 bases lay between the germline ends. CDR1 is MNHEY, CDR2 SVGEGT, per germline. CDR3 in amino acids: CASSYFSYEQYF. The CDR3 nucleotides are TGTGCCAGCAGTTACTTTAGCTACGAGCAGTACTTC.